This T cell receptor beta chain is from a study of early T cells in non-severe SARS-CoV-2 infection. Study observations and caveats: VDJdb matching skewed toward anti-spike CD8 responses, missing private and CD4 specificities.

TCRdb recomputed calls from the 5' RACE reads with MiXCR, one row per CDR3 protein. The repertoire holds 35,000 to 55,000 distinct CDR3 sequences, with roughly 23% as singletons. Worth noting for this clonotype: Its matching antigen is unknown.

Germline CDR1 reads LGHNA; CDR2 reads YSLEER. The CDR3 is 15 amino acids. The V and J ends lost 4 bases and 7 bases, in that order; junction bases with no gene match: 5. The clonotype was recovered from an adult who was a healthcare worker with PCR-confirmed SARS-CoV-2 infection or an uninfected control (not recorded which). The chain employs TRBV4-3 and TRBJ2-1; 12 positions agree with TRBD1. The sequences come from whole blood, collected at baseline. The CDR3 coding sequence is TGCGCCAGCAGCCTTTGGGACAGGGGGCGAAATGAGCAGTTCTTC. Its translation: CASSLWDRGRNEQFF.